The next 10 T cell receptor beta chains were all read from a single sample in a study of blood T cell repertoires in COVID-19. Clones were read by immunoSEQ multiplex PCR, and TCRdb kept only the in-frame ones, dropping some. This sample has hundreds of thousands of clones, with about nine tenths found just once. The sequenced sample consisted of peripheral blood. The receptors were sampled from a man aged 18-30 years with active or convalescent COVID-19.

V and J are TRBV28 and TRBJ1-3, with 9 bases identical to TRBD1. J lost 4 bases, V lost 3 bases, and 4 bases had no gene match. Germline V gene lookup returns CDR1 MDHEN and CDR2 SYDVKM. This CDR3 is built from 15 residues. The CDR3 sequence is CASSLGTGWGNTIYF. The CDR3 region has the DNA TGTGCCAGCAGTTTGGGGACAGGGTGGGGAAACACCATATATTTT.

This sequence joins TRBV19 and TRBJ1-4; 10 bases agree with TRBD1. V lost 5 bases to trimming and J lost 0 bases; unmatched junction nucleotides: 3. The length of the CDR3 is 16 residues. CDR1 LNHDA and CDR2 SQIVND come from the germline V gene (reference sequence). DNA for the CDR3: TGTGCCAGTAGTGGGGACAGGGGCGCAACTAATGAAAAACTGTTTTTT. This gives the protein CASSGDRGATNEKLFF.

CDR3 protein: CASSLDRGAETQYF. The CDR3 DNA is TGTGCCAGCAGCTTGGACAGGGGGGCAGAGACCCAGTACTTC. The chain couples TRBV7-2 to TRBJ2-5; 10 bases are shared with TRBD1. V lost 3 bases to trimming and J lost 4 bases; unmatched junction nucleotides: 2. This CDR3 region has 14 residues. In germline, CDR1 is SGHTA, CDR2 FQGNSA.

DNA of the CDR3: TGTGCCAGCAGCCACCCCGCAGGGCTGGTATACTTC. Amino acid sequence: CASSHPAGLVYF. This chain joins TRBV5-6 and TRBJ2-7, with a possible D match to TRBD1 (5 bases). The germline V and J ends were trimmed by 4 bases and 13 bases, with 18 bases remaining between them. CDR1 is SGHDT and CDR2 is YYEEEE in the germline V gene. The CDR3 runs 12 residues.

This rearrangement joins TRBV7-9 to TRBJ1-1; weak D call: TRBD1 (6 bases). The length of the CDR3 is 14 residues. Trimming removed 1 base from V and 7 bases from J, with 13 bases in between. The germline gives CDR1 SEHNR, CDR2 FQNEAQ (reference sequence). The CDR3 protein is CASSLGVSGDEAFF. The CDR3 nucleotides are TGTGCCAGCAGCTTAGGGGTATCAGGGGATGAAGCTTTCTTT.

The V call is TRBV10-3, the J call TRBJ2-2, with a tentative D call TRBD2 (6 bases). The germline V gene has CDR1 ENHRY and CDR2 SYGVKD. V lost 8 bases and J 2 bases, leaving 9 bases between the germline ends. This CDR3 has 13 amino acids. Here the CDR3 DNA reads TGTGCCATCCGGGAGACAAACACCGGGGAGCTGTTTTTT. Translation gives CAIRETNTGELFF.

The chain couples TRBV11-1 to TRBJ2-7; 8 nucleotides line up with TRBD1. The CDR3 loop spans 15 amino acids. With V trimmed by 5 bases and J by 3 bases, 9 bases remained unmatched. Germline V gene lookup returns CDR1 SGHAT and CDR2 FQDESV (reference sequence). The CDR3 spells CASSKLRDRIYEQYF. DNA for the CDR3: TGTGCCAGCAGCAAACTCCGGGACAGGATCTACGAGCAGTACTTC.

V usage is TRBV2 and J usage is TRBJ2-7; 10 bases are shared with TRBD1. V lost 8 bases and J lost 12; bases outside the gene matches: 13. CDR3 length: 13 residues. Germline CDR1 is SNHLY and CDR2 is FYNNEI. CDR3 DNA sequence: TGTGCCAGCGCCACGGAGACAGGGGGCTTTCTGTACTTC. This sequence encodes CASATETGGFLYF.

The table lists this clone with a count of one. The sample carries other DNA sequences with the same CDR3. The chain employs TRBV18 and TRBJ2-7; D may be TRBD2 (6 bases). Trimming left V 6 bases short and J 3 bases short, with 6 bases between. CDR1 is KGHSH, CDR2 LQKENI, per germline. The CDR3 sequence is 11 residues long. The CDR3 loop is CASSEGYEQYF. CDR3 DNA: TGTGCCAGCTCGGAGGGCTACGAGCAGTACTTC. Looking up the rest from reference TRBV18 and TRBJ2-7 gives the full variable domain: NAGVMQNPRHLVRRRGQEARLRCSPMKGHSHVYWYRQLPEEGLKFMVYLQKENIIDESGMPKERFSAEFPKEGPSILRIQQVVRGDSAAYFCASSEGYEQYFGPGTRLTVT.

This chain uses TRBV7-2 with TRBJ1-6, with D possibly matching TRBD1 (6 bases). CDR1 and CDR2 from the germline V gene are SGHTA and FQGNSA. Trimming removed 6 bases from V and 5 bases from J, with 14 bases in between. This CDR3 has 15 amino acids. CDR3 bases: TGTGCCAGCAGTGCCCAGGGGCATAATAATTCACCCCTCCACTTT. Residues: CASSAQGHNNSPLHF.